Shown below are 21 T cell receptor beta chains from a single sample sequenced in a study of blood T cell repertoires in COVID-19. Here immunoSEQ multiplex PCR was the method, and the copy in TCRdb shows in-frame clones only, minus some. The repertoire consists of 65,000 to 85,000 clones, with about 82% occurring once and the leading ten covering approximately 20%. Sequenced sample: peripheral blood. These receptors all stem from a woman aged 55-69 years with acute or convalescent COVID-19.

DNA for the CDR3: TGCAGCGTTTACCAGACAGGGCATCCTGAAGCTTTCTTT. Protein sequence: CSVYQTGHPEAFF. V is TRBV29-1 and J is TRBJ1-1, with 7 bases that match TRBD1. Germline trimming cut 5 bases from V and 6 bases from J; bases unmatched to any gene: 9. This CDR3 is 13 amino acids long. Germline CDR1 reads SQVTM; CDR2 reads ANQGSEA.

V and J are TRBV11-2 and TRBJ2-7, with TRBD2 as a possible D gene (5 bases). Trimming left V 0 bases short and J 1 base short, with 7 bases between. Germline V lookup: CDR1 SGHAT, CDR2 FQNNGV. CDR3 length: 14 amino acids. The CDR3 reads CASSLDRTSYEQYF. The CDR3 DNA reads as TGTGCCAGCAGCTTAGATCGGACTTCCTACGAGCAGTACTTC.

The chain joins TRBV12-3 or TRBV12-4 to TRBJ1-6; tentatively, D is TRBD1 (6 bases). V dropped 5 bases and J dropped 13 bases, with 9 bases sitting between them. The CDR3 contains 11 residues. The CDR3 is CASSGTGPLHF. The CDR3 coding sequence is TGTGCCAGCAGTGGCACAGGGCCCCTCCACTTT.

The table lists this clone with a count of one. V is TRBV19 and J is TRBJ1-5; D ambiguous. The CDR3 contains 15 residues. Germline CDR1 LNHDA, CDR2 SQIVND (reference sequence). With 6 bases removed from V and 3 bases from J, the gap between germline ends came to 15 bases. The CDR3 sequence: CASSRGGSDNQPQHF. The CDR3 bases are TGTGCCAGTAGCCGAGGCGGTTCCGACAATCAGCCCCAGCATTTT.

This clone was picked up one time. The rearrangement links TRBV7-2 to TRBJ1-2, with TRBD1 identical over 9 bases. After removal of 5 bases from V and 4 bases from J, the junction contained 2 bases not matched to a gene. CDR3 length: 13 residues. Germline CDR1 reads SGHTA; CDR2 reads FQGNSA. In nucleotides, the CDR3 is TGTGCCAGCAGCCCGACAGGGGGCTATGGCTACACCTTC. It is translated as CASSPTGGYGYTF.

J is TRBJ1-5 and V is TRBV10-3, with D perhaps TRBD1 (6 bases). Germline loops: CDR1 ENHRY, CDR2 SYGVKD. The CDR3 totals 15 residues. Deletions cut 0 bases from V and 3 bases from J, with 9 bases between. Here the CDR3 reads CAISESRGNNQPQHF. The DNA of the CDR3 is TGTGCCATCAGTGAGTCGAGGGGGAACAATCAGCCCCAGCATTTT.

This clone was counted once. The chain carries TRBV30 and TRBJ1-1, with TRBD1 as a possible D gene (5 bases). The germline V gene has CDR1 GTSNPN and CDR2 SVGIG (reference sequence). This CDR3 is built from 15 residues. V lost 0 bases and J 4 bases, leaving 15 bases between the germline ends. In DNA form, the CDR3 reads TGTGCCTGGAGTGTACGCTTGGGGGGAGTCACTGAAGCTTTCTTT. Translated, it gives CAWSVRLGGVTEAFF. Variable domain in full (rest from reference TRBV30 and TRBJ1-1): SQTIHQWPATLVQPVGSPLSLECTVEGTSNPNLYWYRQAAGRGLQLLFYSVGIGQISSEVPQNLSASRPQDRQFILSSKKLLLSDSGFYLCAWSVRLGGVTEAFFGQGTRLTVV.

The DNA of the CDR3 is TGTGCCAGCAGCTTAAGACAGGGGAGCTCCTACGAGCAGTACTTC. Translation: CASSLRQGSSYEQYF. This chain links TRBV7-9 with TRBJ2-7; 8 bases map to TRBD1. Germline lookup yields CDR1 SEHNR and CDR2 FQNEAQ (reference sequence). Trimming took 2 bases from V and 0 from J; bases not matched to a gene: 3. CDR3 size: 15 residues.

This chain links TRBV18 with TRBJ2-3, with 9 nucleotides matching TRBD1. Unmatched junction bases numbered 6, after V lost 5 bases and J lost 0 bases. Germline V gene data show CDR1 as KGHSH and CDR2 as LQKENI. The CDR3 is 16 residues long. The CDR3 DNA sequence: TGTGCCAGCTCAGCACTACAGGGGGCTAGCACAGATACGCAGTATTTT. Protein: CASSALQGASTDTQYF.

This chain uses TRBV4-3 with TRBJ2-3; D is perhaps TRBD1 (6 bases). Trimming removed 0 bases at V and 4 bases at J, with 17 bases between. Germline V gene lookup returns CDR1 LGHNA and CDR2 YSLEER. CDR3 size: 17 residues. The CDR3 loop is CASSQEKGVLIPDTQYF. The CDR3 DNA reads TGCGCCAGCAGCCAAGAAAAGGGGGTCTTAATTCCAGATACGCAGTATTTT.

The chain has TRBV7-2 and TRBJ1-1; 7 bases align to TRBD1. The CDR3 is 14 amino acids. The trim removed 1 base at V and 1 base at J, leaving 0 bases unmatched. Germline V lookup: CDR1 SGHTA, CDR2 FQGNSA. Here the CDR3 reads CASSLGQGNTEAFF. The CDR3 coding sequence is TGTGCCAGCAGCTTAGGACAGGGGAACACTGAAGCTTTCTTT.

The chain employs TRBV18 and TRBJ2-1; 7 nucleotides agree with TRBD2. Trimming took 5 bases from V and 3 from J; bases not matched to a gene: 7. The germline V gene has CDR1 KGHSH and CDR2 LQKENI. The CDR3 length is 15 residues. The CDR3 DNA follows: TGTGCCAGCTCATCCGTTGCTAGCGGCTACAATGAGCAGTTCTTC. This sequence encodes CASSSVASGYNEQFF.

This clone was seen more than once but under ten times. J is TRBJ2-1 and V is TRBV6-5; weak D call: TRBD2 (6 bases). Germline V gene sequence: CDR1 MNHEY, CDR2 SVGAGI. Deletions cut 7 bases from V and 8 bases from J, with 21 bases between. This CDR3 has 15 amino acids. CDR3 protein: CASTGGVLGEDEQFF. CDR3 bases: TGTGCCAGCACCGGCGGGGTGTTAGGGGAGGATGAGCAGTTCTTC.

This clone was seen more than once but under ten times. The gene calls are TRBV6-5 and TRBJ1-2; the match to TRBD1 covers 7 bases. With 6 bases clipped from V and 6 bases from J, the junction kept 7 bases outside the gene matches. The germline V gene encodes CDR1 MNHEY and CDR2 SVGAGI. This CDR3 region has 13 residues. CDR3 region: CASRIRTGDGYTF. The CDR3 nucleotides are TGTGCCAGCAGGATTCGTACAGGGGATGGCTACACCTTC.

V gene TRBV29-1 combines with J gene TRBJ2-4; D might be TRBD2 (6 bases). The V gene's germline CDR1 is SQVTM and CDR2 ANQGSEA. V lost 7 bases, J lost 12 bases, and 16 bases lay in between. CDR3 size: 11 residues. CDR3 in DNA: TGCAGCGGGGGGACTTCCAATAATCAGTACTTC. Translation: CSGGTSNNQYF.

The V call is TRBV11-1, the J call TRBJ1-2; 7 bases line up with TRBD1. V lost 5 bases to trimming and J lost 4 bases; unmatched junction nucleotides: 10. CDR3 length: 15 amino acids. Germline V gene lookup returns CDR1 SGHAT and CDR2 FQDESV (reference sequence). The CDR3 spells CASSVYRGEIYGYTF. DNA for the CDR3: TGTGCCAGCAGCGTCTACAGGGGCGAGATCTATGGCTACACCTTC.

V is TRBV7-2 and J is TRBJ1-6, with 8 bases identical to TRBD1. The junction had 4 bases not matched to a gene; V was cut back by 3 bases and J by 0 bases. Germline lookup yields CDR1 SGHTA and CDR2 FQGNSA. CDR3 length: 17 amino acids. The CDR3 is CASSFDRGGSYNSPLHF. The CDR3 nucleotides read TGTGCCAGCAGCTTTGACAGGGGAGGCTCCTATAATTCACCCCTCCACTTT.

The rearrangement uses TRBV2 and TRBJ1-6, with 10 nucleotides matching TRBD1. The ends lost 6 bases at V and 10 bases at J; junction bases unmatched: 6. CDR3 length equals 14 residues. The germline V gene has CDR1 SNHLY and CDR2 FYNNEI. The CDR3 is CASSGTGVGSPLHF. The CDR3 DNA reads as TGTGCCAGCAGCGGGACAGGGGTAGGGTCACCCCTCCACTTT. Full variable domain (rest looked up from reference TRBV2 and TRBJ1-6): EPEVTQTPSHQVTQMGQEVILRCVPISNHLYFYWYRQILGQKVEFLVSFYNNEISEKSEIFDDQFSVERPDGSNFTLKIRSTKLEDSAMYFCASSGTGVGSPLHFGNGTRLTVT.

The chain has TRBV7-8 and TRBJ1-2, with TRBD1 matching over 10 bases. CDR1 and CDR2 from the germline V gene are SGHVS and FQNEAQ. The ends lost 1 base at V and 4 bases at J; junction bases unmatched: 3. This CDR3 spans 15 amino acids. The CDR3 loop reads CASSLGQGAGYGYTF. Here the CDR3 DNA reads TGTGCCAGCAGCTTAGGACAGGGGGCTGGCTATGGCTACACCTTC.

The V call is TRBV9, the J call TRBJ1-2, with TRBD1 matching over 7 bases. CDR1 and CDR2 from the germline V gene are SGDLS and YYNGEE. The CDR3 has 16 residues. J gave up 1 base and V 0 bases, and 6 bases lay outside the gene matches. CDR3: CASSVVDRAVNYGYTF. CDR3 bases: TGTGCCAGCAGCGTAGTTGACAGGGCTGTTAACTATGGCTACACCTTC.

V is TRBV10-2 and J is TRBJ2-1; D is possibly TRBD2 (5 bases). V lost 3 bases and J lost 1, with 10 bases in between. CDR1 and CDR2 (germline): WSHSY, SAAADI. CDR3 length equals 15 residues. CDR3 region: CASSDPGFSYNEQFF. CDR3 bases: TGCGCCAGCAGTGATCCGGGGTTTTCCTACAATGAGCAGTTCTTC.